The 25 T cell receptor beta chains given below trace back to one sample, sequenced in a study of T cell repertoires in aging, cancer and after chemotherapy. The template was genomic DNA from peripheral blood, not RNA. Multiplex touch-down PCR with TRB-A/B primers amplified rearranged V-D-J TRB sequences. TCRdb reprocessed the multiplex PCR reads with MiXCR, giving one entry per CDR3 protein. The sample consists of more than 15,000 distinct CDR3 sequences, 50% of them appearing once. The sequencing sample was made of blood. These receptors were obtained from a human donor in good health.

This clonotype appeared a few times. The chain joins TRBV19 to TRBJ1-2, with D perhaps TRBD1 (6 bases). Between the trimmed V and J ends, which lost 3 bases and 3 bases, there was a span of 8 bases. Germline V lookup: CDR1 LNHDA, CDR2 SQIVND (reference sequence). This CDR3 is built from 13 residues. The CDR3 coding sequence is TGTGCCAGTAGTATTTCAGGGGACTATGGCTACACCTTC. Translating it yields CASSISGDYGYTF.

The genes are TRBV6-5 and TRBJ2-1; 10 bases agree with TRBD2. CDR1 MNHEY and CDR2 SVGAGI come from the germline V gene. The CDR3 totals 16 residues. After removal of 8 bases from V and 2 bases from J, the junction contained 9 bases not matched to a gene. CDR3 DNA sequence: TGTGCCAGCGCCGAGATAGCGGGAGGCCCCTACAATGAGCAGTTCTTC. The encoded protein is CASAEIAGGPYNEQFF.

This clonotype has more than one count but fewer than ten. The rearrangement uses TRBV29-1 and TRBJ2-7, with D perhaps TRBD1 (6 bases). The CDR3 contains 11 residues. The V and J ends lost 4 bases and 3 bases respectively, with 7 bases between them. Germline lookup yields CDR1 SQVTM and CDR2 ANQGSEA. DNA for the CDR3: TGCAGCGTTGGACAGGACTACGAGCAGTACTTC. It encodes CSVGQDYEQYF.

The genes are TRBV6-1 and TRBJ2-7; 15 bases align to TRBD2. Germline V gives CDR1 MNHNS, CDR2 SASEGT. The junction had 6 bases not matched to a gene; V was cut back by 6 bases and J by 6 bases. The CDR3 runs to 15 residues. DNA of the CDR3: TGTGCCAGCAGGCCCGGACTAGCGGGAGGGGGCGAGCAGTACTTC. Its translation is CASRPGLAGGGEQYF.

This clonotype was observed a handful of times. The rearrangement uses TRBV6-5 and TRBJ2-1, with TRBD2 matching 10 bases. V was clipped by 5 bases and J by 4 bases; unmatched bases: 8. This CDR3 comprises 16 residues. Germline V gene sequence: CDR1 MNHEY, CDR2 SVGAGI. The CDR3 loop is CASSTPTSGTYNEQFF. The CDR3 bases are TGTGCCAGCAGTACCCCAACTAGCGGGACTTACAATGAGCAGTTCTTC.

The chain employs TRBV5-4 and TRBJ2-5; tentatively, D is TRBD2 (6 bases). CDR3 length equals 16 residues. Per the germline V gene, CDR1 is SGHNT and CDR2 is YYREEE (reference sequence). Trimming left V 5 bases short and J 6 bases short, with 23 bases between. CDR3 coding DNA: TGTGCCAGCAGTCCTGCGGCACCTGGAGGGCGGCAGACCCAGTACTTC. Translation: CASSPAAPGGRQTQYF.

This clonotype qualifies as medium-sized (0.01 to 0.1%). The J gene is TRBJ2-7, the V gene TRBV27; 10 nucleotides align to TRBD2. CDR1 and CDR2 (germline): MNHEY, SMNVEV (reference sequence). Trimming took 3 bases from V and 6 from J; bases not matched to a gene: 5. This CDR3 is 14 amino acids long. CDR3 residues: CASSFKAGGFEQYF. Here the CDR3 DNA reads TGTGCCAGCAGTTTCAAAGCGGGAGGGTTCGAGCAGTACTTC.

In DNA, the CDR3 is TGTGCCAGCAGCTTAGGACAGGGATCAGATACGCAGTATTTT. Encoded protein: CASSLGQGSDTQYF. The genes are TRBV5-4 and TRBJ2-3, with TRBD1 matching over 8 bases. Germline V gene lookup returns CDR1 SGHNT and CDR2 YYREEE (reference sequence). V shed 2 bases, J shed 4 bases, and the junction held 3 bases outside the gene matches. This CDR3 contains 14 residues.

The chain recombines TRBV10-3 with TRBJ2-7; 11 bases are a match to TRBD2. This CDR3 contains 15 residues. Trimming removed 4 bases from V and 1 base from J; junction bases left unmatched: 3. Germline-derived CDR1 and CDR2 are ENHRY and SYGVKD. In DNA, the CDR3 is TGTGCCATCAGTGCCGGGACTAGCGGTTCCTACGAGCAGTACTTC. Amino acid sequence: CAISAGTSGSYEQYF.

The V gene is TRBV7-9, the J gene TRBJ2-1; TRBD1 aligns across 7 bases. CDR3 length: 17 residues. Germline values: CDR1 SEHNR, CDR2 FQNEAQ (reference sequence). V shed 2 bases, J shed 2 bases, and the junction held 9 bases outside the gene matches. CDR3 region: CASSLQFRRGTYNEQFF. CDR3 nucleotides: TGTGCCAGCAGCTTACAGTTTCGCAGGGGGACCTACAATGAGCAGTTCTTC. Combining the CDR3 with reference TRBV7-9 and TRBJ2-1 gives the whole variable domain DTGVSQNPRHKITKRGQNVTFRCDPISEHNRLYWYRQTLGQGPEFLTYFQNEAQLEKSRLLSDRFSAERPKGSFSTLEIQRTEQGDSAMYLCASSLQFRRGTYNEQFFGPGTRLTVL.

In its sample, this clonotype was seen a few times. This chain uses TRBV6-2 or TRBV6-3 with TRBJ2-7; 11 bases map to TRBD2. The J segment lost 5 bases and the V segment lost 5 bases, leaving 8 bases of the junction unmatched. The CDR3 length is 15 residues. CDR1 MNHEY and CDR2 SVGEGT come from the germline V gene. CDR3 nucleotides: TGTGCCAGCAGTGCGGTACTAGCGGGAGTGAACGAGCAGTACTTC. This sequence encodes CASSAVLAGVNEQYF.

This clonotype was picked up one time. The rearrangement joins TRBV18 to TRBJ2-7; 9 bases are a match to TRBD1. This CDR3 spans 14 amino acids. The germline gives CDR1 KGHSH, CDR2 LQKENI. Trimming removed 3 bases from V and 2 bases from J; junction bases left unmatched: 2. The chain's CDR3 is CASSPGQGTYEQYF. The CDR3 coding sequence is TGTGCCAGCTCACCCGGACAGGGGACCTACGAGCAGTACTTC.

This clonotype was observed a few times. This chain connects TRBV6-1 to TRBJ2-1; D may match TRBD1 or TRBD2 (5 bases each). Trimming took 1 base from V and 2 from J, leaving 9 bases between them. This CDR3 region has 15 residues. Looked up from germline, CDR1 is MNHNS and CDR2 is SASEGT. The CDR3 region is CASSEEWGTYNEQFF. The CDR3 coding sequence is TGTGCCAGCAGTGAAGAATGGGGGACCTACAATGAGCAGTTCTTC.

The chain links TRBV6-2 or TRBV6-3 to TRBJ2-3, with 12 nucleotides matching TRBD2. The CDR3 sequence is 15 residues long. The germline V gene has CDR1 MNHEY and CDR2 SVGEGT. Trimming took 7 bases from V and 4 from J; bases not matched to a gene: 6. CDR3 protein: CASTPGLAGSDTQYF. The DNA for the CDR3 is TGTGCCAGCACCCCGGGACTAGCGGGTTCAGATACGCAGTATTTT.

V usage is TRBV15 and J usage is TRBJ2-2; TRBD2 agrees at 7 bases. Losses at the gene ends were 0 bases for V and 4 bases for J; bases not matched to a gene: 2. This CDR3 is built from 15 residues. The germline gives CDR1 LNHNV, CDR2 YYDKDF (reference sequence). The CDR3, as DNA: TGTGCCACCAGCAGAGAATCGGGGGGCACCGGGGAGCTGTTTTTT. It codes for CATSRESGGTGELFF.

The V gene is TRBV10-3, the J gene TRBJ2-3; TRBD1 might be the D (5 bases). The germline gives CDR1 ENHRY, CDR2 SYGVKD. The CDR3 covers 15 residues. V was clipped by 4 bases and J by 4 bases, with 15 bases between them. The CDR3 sequence is CAISVGARSADTQYF. CDR3 nucleotides: TGTGCCATCAGTGTTGGGGCTAGGAGCGCAGATACGCAGTATTTT.

This chain links TRBV29-1 with TRBJ2-7; D possibly corresponds to TRBD1 (5 bases). CDR1 and CDR2 (germline): SQVTM, ANQGSEA. Trimming took off 7 bases at V and 4 bases at J, with 17 bases between the two ends. The length of the CDR3 is 13 residues. In nucleotides, the CDR3 is TGCAGCGCTGACAGCCCGATCGGTTACGAGCAGTACTTC. It is translated as CSADSPIGYEQYF.

This clonotype has more than one count but fewer than ten. The chain combines TRBV15 with TRBJ2-7; the D is unclear. This CDR3 spans 14 amino acids. V was cut by 0 bases and J by 2 bases, with 8 bases left in between. Germline V CDR1 and CDR2: LNHNV, YYDKDF (reference sequence). The CDR3 here is CATSREGSTYEQYF. The CDR3 coding sequence is TGTGCCACCAGCAGAGAAGGAAGCACCTACGAGCAGTACTTC.

This chain connects TRBV6-1 to TRBJ2-7; no clear D. The V end was cut by 6 bases, the J end by 0 bases, with 15 bases between. This CDR3 contains 15 residues. Germline V lookup: CDR1 MNHNS, CDR2 SASEGT. CDR3 coding DNA: TGTGCCAGCAGCAAACAGCAGGCTGGCTCCTACGAGCAGTACTTC. It specifies CASSKQQAGSYEQYF.

The rearrangement links TRBV13 to TRBJ2-7; 8 positions match TRBD1. In germline, CDR1 is PRHDT, CDR2 FYEKMQ (reference sequence). With V trimmed by 9 bases and J by 6 bases, 10 bases remained unmatched. This CDR3 has 13 residues. CDR3 coding DNA: TGTGCCAGGAGCCCGACGGACAGGGTCGAGCAGTACTTC. As protein: CARSPTDRVEQYF. Filled out from reference TRBV13 and TRBJ2-7, the complete variable domain reads AAGVIQSPRHLIKEKRETATLKCYPIPRHDTVYWYQQGPGQDPQFLISFYEKMQSDKGSIPDRFSAQQFSDYHSELNMSSLELGDSALYFCARSPTDRVEQYFGPGTRLTVT.

A few counts support this clonotype. This chain connects TRBV6-5 to TRBJ2-7, with 10 bases lining up with TRBD1. Germline V gives CDR1 MNHEY, CDR2 SVGAGI. This CDR3 is built from 14 residues. V shed 5 bases and J 3 bases; nucleotides not matched to a gene: 4. Here the CDR3 DNA reads TGTGCCAGCAGTCGATGGACAGGGGGCTACGAGCAGTACTTC. It is translated as CASSRWTGGYEQYF.

The chain has TRBV6-1 and TRBJ1-2; 7 nucleotides match TRBD1. This CDR3 is 13 amino acids long. V trimming: 6 bases; J trimming: 6 bases; junction bases outside the gene matches: 7. Germline V gene lookup returns CDR1 MNHNS and CDR2 SASEGT. Here the CDR3 reads CASRGGQNHGYTF. The DNA for the CDR3 is TGTGCCAGCAGGGGGGGACAGAACCATGGCTACACCTTC.

The J gene is TRBJ2-3, the V gene TRBV6-4, with D possibly being TRBD2 (6 bases). The V end was cut by 0 bases, the J end by 7 bases, with 14 bases between. Germline assignment: CDR1 MRHNA and CDR2 SNTAGT. The CDR3 length is 15 residues. The CDR3: CASSDSSGESNTQYF. The CDR3 nucleotides are TGTGCCAGCAGTGACTCGTCGGGGGAGTCAAATACGCAGTATTTT.

A few counts support this clonotype. V usage is TRBV6-5 and J usage is TRBJ2-7, with D possibly being TRBD1 (5 bases). V lost 2 bases and J lost 6, with 17 bases in between. The length of the CDR3 is 15 residues. CDR1 MNHEY and CDR2 SVGAGI come from the germline V gene. The CDR3 reads CASSYGQGYGGEQYF. CDR3 in DNA: TGTGCCAGCAGTTACGGTCAGGGATACGGCGGCGAGCAGTACTTC.

The genes are TRBV6-6 and TRBJ2-7; TRBD1 might be the D (6 bases). Per germline, CDR1 MNHNY and CDR2 SVGAGI (reference sequence). CDR3 size: 14 residues. Trimming removed 5 bases at V and 3 bases at J, with 14 bases between. The CDR3 region is CASSEQGPYYEQYF. The CDR3 DNA sequence: TGTGCCAGCAGTGAACAGGGTCCTTACTACGAGCAGTACTTC.